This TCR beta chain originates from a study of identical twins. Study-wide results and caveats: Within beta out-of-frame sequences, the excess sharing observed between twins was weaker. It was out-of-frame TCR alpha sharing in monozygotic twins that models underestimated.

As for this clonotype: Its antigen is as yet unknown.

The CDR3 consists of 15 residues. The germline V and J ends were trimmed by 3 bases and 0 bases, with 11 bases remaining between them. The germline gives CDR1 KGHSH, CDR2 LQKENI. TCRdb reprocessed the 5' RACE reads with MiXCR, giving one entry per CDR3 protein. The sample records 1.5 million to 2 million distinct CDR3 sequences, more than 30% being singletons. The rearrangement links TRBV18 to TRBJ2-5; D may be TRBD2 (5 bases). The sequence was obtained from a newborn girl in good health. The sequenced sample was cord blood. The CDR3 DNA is TGTGCCAGCTCACCTGTGGGAGTCTACCAAGAGACCCAGTACTTC. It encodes CASSPVGVYQETQYF.